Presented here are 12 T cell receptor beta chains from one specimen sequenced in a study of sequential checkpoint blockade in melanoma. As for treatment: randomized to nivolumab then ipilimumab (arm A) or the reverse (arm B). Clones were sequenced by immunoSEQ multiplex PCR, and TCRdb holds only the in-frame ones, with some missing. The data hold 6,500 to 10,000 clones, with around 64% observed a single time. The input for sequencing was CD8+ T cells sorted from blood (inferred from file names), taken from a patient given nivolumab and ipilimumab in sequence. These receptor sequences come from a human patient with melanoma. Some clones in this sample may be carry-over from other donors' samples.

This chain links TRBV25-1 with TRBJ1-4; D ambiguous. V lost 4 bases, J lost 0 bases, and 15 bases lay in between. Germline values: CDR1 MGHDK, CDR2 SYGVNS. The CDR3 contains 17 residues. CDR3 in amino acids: CASSGWLTGATNEKLFF. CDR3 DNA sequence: TGTGCCAGCAGTGGCTGGCTCACCGGGGCAACTAATGAAAAACTGTTTTTT.

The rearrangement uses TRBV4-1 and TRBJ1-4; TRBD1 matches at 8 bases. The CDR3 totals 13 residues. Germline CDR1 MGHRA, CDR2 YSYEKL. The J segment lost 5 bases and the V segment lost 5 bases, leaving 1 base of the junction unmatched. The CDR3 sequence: CASSWTGNEKLFF. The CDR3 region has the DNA TGCGCCAGCAGCTGGACAGGGAATGAAAAACTGTTTTTT.

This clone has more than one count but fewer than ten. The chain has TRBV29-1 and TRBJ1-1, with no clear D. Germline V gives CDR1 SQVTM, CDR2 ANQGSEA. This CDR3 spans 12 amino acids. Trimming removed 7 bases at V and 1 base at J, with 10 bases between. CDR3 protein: CSALASNTEAFF. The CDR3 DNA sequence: TGCAGCGCGTTAGCCTCGAACACTGAAGCTTTCTTT. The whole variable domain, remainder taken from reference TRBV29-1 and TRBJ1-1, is SAVISQKPSRDICQRGTSLTIQCQVDSQVTMMFWYRQQPGQSLTLIATANQGSEATYESGFVIDKFPISRPNLTFSTLTVSNMSPEDSSIYLCSALASNTEAFFGQGTRLTVV.

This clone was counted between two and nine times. The CDR3 region has the DNA TGTGCCACCAGCAGAGGGACAGCATATAGCAATCAGCCCCAGCATTTT. This encodes CATSRGTAYSNQPQHF. The chain carries TRBV15 and TRBJ1-5; D is possibly TRBD1 (6 bases). The CDR3 is 16 amino acids. Germline values: CDR1 LNHNV, CDR2 YYDKDF (reference sequence). Trimming shortened V by 1 base and J by 0 bases, and 10 bases separated the two germline ends.

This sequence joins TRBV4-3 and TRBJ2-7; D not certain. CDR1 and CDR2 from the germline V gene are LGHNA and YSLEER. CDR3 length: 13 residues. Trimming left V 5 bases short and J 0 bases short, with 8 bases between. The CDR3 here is CASSVAVSYEQYF. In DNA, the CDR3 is TGCGCCAGCAGCGTGGCGGTCTCCTACGAGCAGTACTTC.

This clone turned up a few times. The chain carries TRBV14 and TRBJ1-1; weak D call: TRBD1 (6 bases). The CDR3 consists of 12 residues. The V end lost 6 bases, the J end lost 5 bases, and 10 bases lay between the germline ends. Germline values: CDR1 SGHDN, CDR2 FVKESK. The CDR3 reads CASRRGGTEAFF. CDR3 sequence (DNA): TGTGCCAGCAGACGAGGGGGAACTGAAGCTTTCTTT.

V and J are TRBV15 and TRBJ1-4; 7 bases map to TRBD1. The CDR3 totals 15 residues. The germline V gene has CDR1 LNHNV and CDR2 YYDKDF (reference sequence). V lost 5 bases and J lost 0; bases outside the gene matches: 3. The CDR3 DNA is TGTGCCACCAGCGGGGACAGTACAACTAATGAAAAACTGTTTTTT. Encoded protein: CATSGDSTTNEKLFF.

The CDR3 nucleotides read TGCGCCAGCAGCCCAACTAGCGGGGGTGCCTACGAGCAGTACTTC. This sequence encodes CASSPTSGGAYEQYF. The V call is TRBV5-1, the J call TRBJ2-7, with 11 bases lining up with TRBD2. CDR1 is SGHRS, CDR2 YFSETQ, per germline. The J segment lost 2 bases and the V segment lost 4 bases, leaving 5 bases of the junction unmatched. The CDR3 is 15 amino acids.

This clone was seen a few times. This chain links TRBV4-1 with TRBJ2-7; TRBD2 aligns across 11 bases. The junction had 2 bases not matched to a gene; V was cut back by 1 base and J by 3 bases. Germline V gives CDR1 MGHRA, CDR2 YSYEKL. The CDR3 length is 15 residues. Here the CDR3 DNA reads TGCGCCAGCAGCCAAGGGCTAGCGGGGGGCTACGAGCAGTACTTC. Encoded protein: CASSQGLAGGYEQYF.

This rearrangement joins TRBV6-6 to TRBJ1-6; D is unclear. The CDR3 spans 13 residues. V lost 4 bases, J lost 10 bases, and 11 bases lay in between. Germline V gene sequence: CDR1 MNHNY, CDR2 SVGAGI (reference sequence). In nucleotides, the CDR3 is TGTGCCAGCAGTTGGGCGTATCGCTCACCCCTCCACTTT. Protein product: CASSWAYRSPLHF.

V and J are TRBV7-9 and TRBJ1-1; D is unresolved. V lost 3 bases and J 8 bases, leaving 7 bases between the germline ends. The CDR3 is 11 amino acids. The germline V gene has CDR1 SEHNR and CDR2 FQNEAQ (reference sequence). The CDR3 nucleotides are TGTGCCAGCAGCTTTACGGGGGAAGCTTTCTTT. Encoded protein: CASSFTGEAFF.

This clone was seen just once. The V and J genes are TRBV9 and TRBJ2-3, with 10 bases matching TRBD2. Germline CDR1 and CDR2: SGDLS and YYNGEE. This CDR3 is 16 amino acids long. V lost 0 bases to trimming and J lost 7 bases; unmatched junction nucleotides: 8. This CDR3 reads CASSVDGAGGRYTQYF. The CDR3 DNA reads TGTGCCAGCAGCGTAGATGGAGCGGGGGGGCGATATACGCAGTATTTT.